The clone carrying this T cell receptor beta chain was recorded many times. The CDR3 totals 13 residues. V shed 4 bases and J shed 7 bases, with 11 bases lying between them. Germline V gene lookup returns CDR1 SGHVS and CDR2 FQNEAQ. TCRdb itself ran the reads through MiXCR, one entry per CDR3 protein. The table lists more than 250,000 distinct CDR3 sequences, roughly an eighth of them singletons, with roughly 9.7% in the top ten. These data come from a study of T cell repertoires in cytomegalovirus infection. Across the study: Matching HLA type, along with CMV infection, was indicated by public TCR beta signatures.

The sequencing sample was made of PBMCs. The V gene is TRBV7-8, the J gene TRBJ1-5; D unclear. The TCR originated in a human donor in good health (CMV status not recorded). Some clones in this sample may be carry-over from other donors' samples. The CDR3 spells CASSSGKGQPQHF. The CDR3 DNA reads as TGTGCCAGCAGCTCTGGCAAGGGACAGCCCCAGCATTTT.